The 27 T cell receptor beta chains given below trace back to one sample, sequenced in a study of blood T cell repertoires in COVID-19. Profiling relied on immunoSEQ multiplex PCR, and the TCRdb table lists in-frame clones only, not all of them. The table shows over 95,000 clones, with approximately 80% occurring only once. What was sequenced was peripheral blood. The source of these receptors is a human donor in a cohort sampled during active COVID-19.

This chain connects TRBV21-1 to TRBJ1-6. TRBV21-1 is a recognized pseudogene. This CDR3 has 15 amino acids. CDR3 region: CASSRGSSYNSPLHF. CDR3 DNA: TGTGCCAGCAGCAGAGGGAGCTCCTATAATTCACCCCTCCACTTT.

The chain links TRBV30 to TRBJ1-1; D perhaps matches TRBD1 (5 bases). The V end lost 0 bases, the J end lost 6 bases, and 11 bases lay between the germline ends. This CDR3 spans 13 amino acids. Germline CDR1 GTSNPN, CDR2 SVGIG (reference sequence). The CDR3 spells CAWSVHGGSEAFF. The CDR3 nucleotides are TGTGCCTGGAGTGTCCATGGGGGGTCTGAAGCTTTCTTT.

In this sample, this clone turned up a few times. The genes are TRBV6-1 and TRBJ1-5; the D gene is possibly TRBD1 (6 bases). Germline V gene data show CDR1 as MNHNS and CDR2 as SASEGT. V dropped 3 bases and J dropped 2 bases, with 8 bases sitting between them. CDR3 length: 14 amino acids. In DNA, the CDR3 is TGTGCCAGCAGTGAGGACAGAGGCAATCAGCCCCAGCATTTT. This encodes CASSEDRGNQPQHF.

V usage is TRBV27 and J usage is TRBJ2-1; 13 positions match TRBD2. Trimming cost V 3 bases and J 2 bases; bases outside gene matches: 4. The length of the CDR3 is 17 residues. CDR1 and CDR2 from the germline V gene are MNHEY and SMNVEV (reference sequence). CDR3 residues: CASSFRLAGGTYNEQFF. CDR3 sequence (DNA): TGTGCCAGCAGTTTTCGACTAGCGGGGGGTACCTACAATGAGCAGTTCTTC.

This sequence joins TRBV2 and TRBJ2-1, with D hard to call. This CDR3 region has 15 residues. Germline V gene sequence: CDR1 SNHLY, CDR2 FYNNEI. Trimming took off 2 bases at V and 0 bases at J, with 8 bases between the two ends. The CDR3 sequence is CASSERPSSYNEQFF. The DNA for the CDR3 is TGTGCCAGCAGTGAACGCCCTAGCTCCTACAATGAGCAGTTCTTC.

The chain uses TRBV11-3 and TRBJ1-2, with D unresolved. The V end lost 0 bases, the J end lost 1 base, and 12 bases lay between the germline ends. From germline, CDR1 is SGHNT and CDR2 YENEEA. The CDR3 consists of 16 residues. DNA of the CDR3: TGTGCCAGCAGCTTAGATCCCTCGAGGGATAACTATGGCTACACCTTC. Translating it yields CASSLDPSRDNYGYTF.

This clone was recorded once. The genes are TRBV5-6 and TRBJ2-7, with 8 bases that match TRBD1. Unmatched junction bases numbered 4, after V lost 0 bases and J lost 2 bases. The CDR3 runs 15 residues. Germline assignment: CDR1 SGHDT and CDR2 YYEEEE. This CDR3 reads CASSLDAGGPYEQYF. Here the CDR3 DNA reads TGTGCCAGCAGCTTGGATGCAGGGGGCCCCTACGAGCAGTACTTC.

V gene TRBV7-2 combines with J gene TRBJ1-1; no clear D gene. Germline V gene data show CDR1 as SGHTA and CDR2 as FQGNSA. The CDR3 sequence is 14 residues long. V was cut by 6 bases and J by 4 bases, with 15 bases left in between. CDR3 protein: CASRPTTEGTEAFF. The DNA for the CDR3 is TGTGCCAGCAGACCAACCACAGAGGGCACTGAAGCTTTCTTT.

The V and J genes are TRBV24-1 and TRBJ1-5, with TRBD1 matching 9 bases. Germline V lookup: CDR1 KGHDR, CDR2 SFDVKD. After removal of 4 bases from V and 6 bases from J, the junction contained 9 bases not matched to a gene. The CDR3 is 16 residues long. CDR3 loop: CATSDPGTGRGQPQHF. The CDR3 region has the DNA TGTGCCACCAGTGACCCCGGGACAGGGAGAGGTCAGCCCCAGCATTTT.

The chain joins TRBV7-2 to TRBJ1-6; D is uncertain. In germline, CDR1 is SGHTA, CDR2 FQGNSA. V shed 5 bases and J shed 1 base, with 12 bases lying between them. This CDR3 region has 16 residues. The CDR3 sequence: CASSQRVGSYNSPLHF. The CDR3 coding sequence is TGTGCCAGCAGCCAGAGGGTTGGTTCCTATAATTCACCCCTCCACTTT. Drawing the rest from reference TRBV7-2 and TRBJ1-6, the complete variable domain is GAGVSQSPSNKVTEKGKDVELRCDPISGHTALYWYRQSLGQGLEFLIYFQGNSAPDKSGLPSDRFSAERTGGSVSTLTIQRTQQEDSAVYLCASSQRVGSYNSPLHFGNGTRLTVT.

A few counts support this clone. The V gene is TRBV5-1, the J gene TRBJ2-3; D perhaps matches TRBD2 (6 bases). The V gene's germline CDR1 is SGHRS and CDR2 YFSETQ. Trimming pared 4 bases from V and 6 bases from J, leaving 15 bases between. The CDR3 runs 14 residues. The CDR3 coding sequence is TGCGCCAGCAGCCCCGGGAGTGCGGGGGATACGCAGTATTTT. It yields the protein CASSPGSAGDTQYF.

This rearrangement joins TRBV9 to TRBJ2-2; D not certain. V dropped 3 bases and J dropped 5 bases, with 11 bases sitting between them. There are 14 residues in the CDR3. Germline V CDR1 and CDR2: SGDLS, YYNGEE. The CDR3 DNA is TGTGCCAGCAGCGCTGCTCGGTCGACCGGGGAGCTGTTTTTT. It yields the protein CASSAARSTGELFF. The full variable domain, rest sourced from reference TRBV9 and TRBJ2-2, is DSGVTQTPKHLITATGQRVTLRCSPRSGDLSVYWYQQSLDQGLQFLIQYYNGEERAKGNILERFSAQQFPDLHSELNLSSLELGDSALYFCASSAARSTGELFFGEGSRLTVL.

The chain couples TRBV10-2 to TRBJ1-2, with 9 nucleotides matching TRBD1. This CDR3 has 15 amino acids. Germline-derived CDR1 and CDR2 are WSHSY and SAAADI. The V gene end was trimmed by 6 bases and the J gene end by 1 base; junction bases not matched to a gene: 6. CDR3 sequence reads: CASRRGDRDNYGYTF. DNA for the CDR3: TGCGCCAGCAGGAGGGGGGACAGGGATAACTATGGCTACACCTTC.

The chain is built from TRBV10-3 and TRBJ2-5; 7 bases line up with TRBD1. With V trimmed by 3 bases and J by 4 bases, 17 bases remained unmatched. The CDR3 length is 18 residues. In germline, CDR1 is ENHRY, CDR2 SYGVKD. Here the CDR3 DNA reads TGTGCCATCAGTGAAGACCTGACAGGGTCCCCAGCTCGAGAGACCCAGTACTTC. As protein: CAISEDLTGSPARETQYF.

This chain links TRBV7-2 with TRBJ2-1; 11 bases fit TRBD2. V was clipped by 5 bases and J by 15 bases; unmatched bases: 6. Germline V gives CDR1 SGHTA, CDR2 FQGNSA. There are 12 residues in the CDR3. The CDR3 coding sequence is TGTGCCAGCAGCAATAGCGGGGGGGACTCGTTCTTC. This sequence encodes CASSNSGGDSFF. The full variable domain, its missing parts supplied by reference TRBV7-2 and TRBJ2-1, is GAGVSQSPSNKVTEKGKDVELRCDPISGHTALYWYRQSLGQGLEFLIYFQGNSAPDKSGLPSDRFSAERTGGSVSTLTIQRTQQEDSAVYLCASSNSGGDSFFGPGTRLTVL.

J is TRBJ1-5 and V is TRBV6-5, with D hard to call. V lost 5 bases to trimming and J lost 0 bases, with 5 bases between them. The CDR3 contains 13 residues. CDR1 is MNHEY, CDR2 SVGAGI, per germline. The CDR3 is CASSPYSNQPQHF. The CDR3 coding sequence is TGTGCCAGCAGTCCTTATAGCAATCAGCCCCAGCATTTT.

The V call is TRBV19, the J call TRBJ2-7; 8 bases map to TRBD1. The CDR3 spans 15 residues. Per the germline V gene, CDR1 is LNHDA and CDR2 is SQIVND (reference sequence). J lost 4 bases, V lost 1 base, and 6 bases had no gene match. The CDR3 DNA follows: TGTGCCAGTAGTATAGCCCAGGGGGCTTTTTACGAGCAGTACTTC. Encoded protein: CASSIAQGAFYEQYF.

CDR3 sequence reads: CASSQDNDRINEKLFF. The CDR3 DNA sequence: TGCGCCAGCAGCCAAGATAACGACAGGATCAATGAAAAACTGTTTTTT. The chain carries TRBV4-1 and TRBJ1-4, with D perhaps matching TRBD1 (6 bases). V lost 0 bases, J lost 5 bases, and 13 bases lay in between. Germline CDR1 reads MGHRA; CDR2 reads YSYEKL. The CDR3 totals 16 residues.

J is TRBJ1-2 and V is TRBV27, with D possibly TRBD1 on 5 matching bases. This CDR3 is 13 amino acids long. Germline lookup yields CDR1 MNHEY and CDR2 SMNVEV (reference sequence). The V gene lost 3 bases and the J gene lost 1 base, with 6 bases spanning the gap. The CDR3 nucleotides read TGTGCCAGCAGTTTCGGGGGTAACTATGGCTACACCTTC. It yields the protein CASSFGGNYGYTF.

This clone has a handful of counts. V and J are TRBV19 and TRBJ1-5; TRBD1 might be the D (6 bases). This CDR3 contains 13 residues. The V gene lost 5 bases and the J gene lost 5 bases, with 10 bases spanning the gap. Germline V gene data show CDR1 as LNHDA and CDR2 as SQIVND (reference sequence). The CDR3 is CASSPDRYQPQHF. The DNA for the CDR3 is TGTGCCAGTAGTCCCGACAGGTATCAGCCCCAGCATTTT.

V is TRBV28 and J is TRBJ1-2; 9 bases agree with TRBD1. With V trimmed by 2 bases and J by 2 bases, 6 bases remained unmatched. This CDR3 has 16 amino acids. CDR1 MDHEN and CDR2 SYDVKM come from the germline V gene. This CDR3 reads CASSLEGQGVNYGYTF. In DNA, the CDR3 is TGTGCCAGCAGTTTAGAGGGACAGGGCGTAAACTATGGCTACACCTTC.

This chain joins TRBV6-2 or TRBV6-3 and TRBJ1-1; the match to TRBD1 covers 8 bases. Germline V gives CDR1 MNHEY, CDR2 SVGEGT. This CDR3 region has 15 residues. The V and J ends lost 5 bases and 0 bases, in that order; junction bases with no gene match: 5. The DNA of the CDR3 is TGTGCCAGCAGTCCAAGGACAGGGATGAACACTGAAGCTTTCTTT. As protein: CASSPRTGMNTEAFF.

V is TRBV5-1 and J is TRBJ1-1; possible D gene TRBD1, 5 bases. CDR1 is SGHRS and CDR2 is YFSETQ in the germline V gene. The V end lost 4 bases, the J end lost 1 base, and 17 bases lay between the germline ends. The CDR3 runs to 16 residues. The CDR3 nucleotides are TGCGCCAGCAGCCTTGGCGGATCGCAGGGGAACACTGAAGCTTTCTTT. Its protein product is CASSLGGSQGNTEAFF.

This rearrangement joins TRBV19 to TRBJ1-6; D perhaps matches TRBD1 (6 bases). CDR1 LNHDA and CDR2 SQIVND come from the germline V gene (reference sequence). This CDR3 spans 17 amino acids. V lost 5 bases, J lost 7 bases, and 21 bases lay in between. CDR3 protein: CASSVIGRGMGNSPLHF. CDR3 nucleotides: TGTGCCAGTAGTGTGATCGGCAGGGGAATGGGGAATTCACCCCTCCACTTT.

This chain links TRBV24-1 with TRBJ2-3, with D perhaps TRBD2 (5 bases). With 4 bases removed from V and 2 bases from J, the gap between germline ends came to 15 bases. Germline V gene data show CDR1 as KGHDR and CDR2 as SFDVKD. This CDR3 is 16 amino acids long. This CDR3 reads CATSEGPAGFTDTQYF. The CDR3, as DNA: TGTGCCACCAGTGAAGGCCCGGCGGGTTTCACAGATACGCAGTATTTT.

This rearrangement joins TRBV30 to TRBJ1-2; 9 positions match TRBD1. Germline V CDR1 and CDR2: GTSNPN, SVGIG (reference sequence). The ends lost 0 bases at V and 4 bases at J; junction bases unmatched: 9. The CDR3 length is 16 residues. In DNA, the CDR3 is TGTGCCTGGAGTGTAGTTGGGGGACAGGGTGCCTATGGCTACACCTTC. Protein: CAWSVVGGQGAYGYTF.

The chain employs TRBV12-3 or TRBV12-4 and TRBJ1-1, with 7 bases lining up with TRBD1. J gave up 3 bases and V 2 bases, and 0 bases lay outside the gene matches. This CDR3 is built from 13 residues. The CDR3 sequence is CASSLTGDTEAFF. The CDR3 DNA sequence: TGTGCCAGCAGTTTAACAGGGGACACTGAAGCTTTCTTT.